This T cell receptor (beta chain) is from a study of blood T cells in healthy people across ages. Study-wide points: TCR beta diversity was tightly associated with the proportion of naive T cells. Older age coincided with a roughly linear decline in TCR beta diversity per million T cells.

There were healthy Caucasian individuals from Russia, aged roughly 6 to 100, serving as donors. PBMCs numbering at least 6 million were isolated per sample. Comment on this clonotype: Its antigen is not known.

Through a sample-barcoded 5' primer and a J-beta primer mix, a second PCR was run for about 6 to 11 cycles. Using its own MiXCR run on the 5' RACE reads, TCRdb lists one record per CDR3 protein. Altogether roughly 700,000 distinct CDR3 sequences are present, roughly 49% being singletons, with the ten largest covering about a third. The CDR3 has 14 amino acids. V lost 10 bases, J lost 0 bases, and 13 bases lay in between. The V gene's germline CDR1 is SGHTA and CDR2 FQGNSA. The V call is TRBV7-2, the J call TRBJ2-1; D not certain. The source of this sequence is a woman aged 55-69 years in good health. Specimen: blood. CDR3 DNA: TGTGCCACGTCTGTTCGGAGCTCCTACAATGAGCAGTTCTTC. As protein: CATSVRSSYNEQFF.